This is a list of T cell receptor beta chains from one sample in a study of blood T cell repertoires in COVID-19. Profiled with immunoSEQ multiplex PCR; TCRdb holds only in-frame clones, not every one. The data contain about 220,000 clones, less than 85% of them singletons. Material for sequencing was peripheral blood. The receptor set was obtained from a woman in her 70s with acute or convalescent COVID-19. The CDR3 runs from the conserved cysteine through the conserved F or W. A D gene is named only where the DNA matches it firmly. Size is stated for part of the rows, as once, few or many counts, or as a class when the clone is expanded.

j_call,v_call,d_call,clone_size,cdr3_aa,cdr3_nt
TRBJ2-5,TRBV7-6,-,many,CASSLGGFLGETQYF,TGTGCCAGCAGCTTAGGAGGCTTCTTGGGAGAGACCCAGTACTTC
TRBJ1-5,TRBV30,TRBD1,-,CAWRGQGGQPQHF,TGTGCCTGGAGGGGGCAGGGGGGTCAGCCCCAGCATTTT
TRBJ2-5,TRBV29-1,TRBD1,once,CSGGQVQETQYF,TGCAGCGGGGGACAGGTTCAAGAGACCCAGTACTTC
TRBJ2-3,TRBV6-6,TRBD2,-,CASSGGGRDTQYF,TGTGCCAGCAGCGGGGGGGGTCGAGATACGCAGTATTTT
TRBJ1-5,TRBV6-2/TRBV6-3,-,-,CASSYSSRNQPQHF,TGTGCCAGCAGTTACTCGAGCCGCAATCAGCCCCAGCATTTT
TRBJ2-7,TRBV2,TRBD1,-,CASTRQGLYEQYF,TGTGCCAGCACCAGACAGGGGCTCTACGAGCAGTACTTC
TRBJ2-1,TRBV13,TRBD2,-,CASSLPTGLGSPNEQFF,TGTGCCAGCAGCTTACCCACGGGACTAGGCAGCCCTAATGAGCAGTTCTTC
TRBJ2-3,TRBV7-9,TRBD2,-,CASSAGLADRSDTQYF,TGTGCCAGCAGCGCGGGACTAGCGGACAGATCAGATACGCAGTATTTT
TRBJ1-2,TRBV7-2,TRBD1,-,CASSLSDGGGTGDYGYTF,TGTGCCAGCAGCTTAAGCGACGGCGGGGGGACAGGGGACTATGGCTACACCTTC
TRBJ1-1,TRBV5-1,-,once,CASSPNPWTENTEAFF,TGCGCCAGCAGCCCAAACCCATGGACAGAGAACACTGAAGCTTTCTTT
TRBJ2-2,TRBV10-3,TRBD1,-,CAISESSRGPAGELFF,TGTGCCATCAGTGAGTCGTCGAGGGGGCCGGCCGGGGAGCTGTTTTTT
TRBJ2-1,TRBV7-2,TRBD1,-,CASTTNRGGWLTYNEQFF,TGTGCCAGCACAACAAACAGGGGCGGGTGGCTCACCTACAATGAGCAGTTCTTC
TRBJ2-1,TRBV9,TRBD1,-,CASSPPTGTHNEQFF,TGTGCCAGCAGCCCCCCGACAGGGACACACAATGAGCAGTTCTTC
TRBJ2-1,TRBV5-1,TRBD1,few,CASSPTRDRRANEQFF,TGCGCCAGCAGCCCGACGAGGGACAGGAGGGCTAATGAGCAGTTCTTC
TRBJ1-5,TRBV24-1,-,-,CATSDFRGQPQHF,TGTGCCACCAGTGATTTTCGGGGTCAGCCCCAGCATTTT
TRBJ2-3,TRBV10-1,TRBD2,-,CASSRNSGGAQYF,TGCGCCAGCAGTCGTAATAGCGGGGGGGCGCAGTATTTT
TRBJ2-1,TRBV24-1,-,-,CATGSEAFNEQFF,TGTGCCACCGGATCGGAGGCGTTCAATGAGCAGTTCTTC
TRBJ1-5,TRBV3-1/TRBV3-2,-,-,CASSQGGQPQHF,TGTGCCAGCAGCCAAGGCGGGCAGCCCCAGCATTTT
TRBJ2-2,TRBV5-1,-,-,CASSPTGLRGELFF,TGCGCCAGCAGCCCTACAGGGCTAAGAGGGGAGCTGTTTTTT
TRBJ1-2,TRBV10-3,TRBD1,-,CAISEVGQGSNYGYTF,TGTGCCATCAGTGAGGTGGGACAGGGTTCTAACTATGGCTACACCTTC
TRBJ2-3,TRBV12-3/TRBV12-4,-,-,CASSRSGTDTQYF,TGTGCCAGCAGCCGGTCGGGTACAGATACGCAGTATTTT
TRBJ2-1,TRBV6-2/TRBV6-3,TRBD2,-,CASSHRLGQFSGASYNEQFF,TGTGCCAGCAGCCACCGATTAGGACAATTCAGCGGGGCATCCTACAATGAGCAGTTCTTC
TRBJ1-3,TRBV12-5,TRBD1,-,CASGLPPGTGVHVGNTIYF,TGTGCTAGTGGTTTGCCTCCCGGGACAGGGGTCCACGTCGGAAACACCATATATTTT
TRBJ2-3,TRBV10-1,TRBD2,-,CASSETSGGTDTQYF,TGCGCCAGCAGTGAGACTAGCGGGGGCACAGATACGCAGTATTTT